This T cell receptor beta chain was found in a study of T cell clonality in common variable immunodeficiency. The protocol was immunoSEQ multiplex PCR, while the TCRdb copy is restricted to in-frame clones and leaves out a portion. The sample has tens of thousands of clones, none seen only once; the top ten hold about 1.3%. To note about this clone: The CDR3 is cut off 3 residues early in the read; its end comes from the germline J gene.

Germline CDR1 and CDR2: KGHSH and LQKENI. The CDR3 consists of 12 residues. The sequence came from a person between 18 and 75 years old in good health. V and J are TRBV18 and TRBJ1-2; D possibly corresponds to TRBD1 (5 bases). The source material was peripheral blood mononuclear cells. The CDR3 sequence is CASSDLTDTYTF. Incomplete CDR3 DNA: TGTGCCAGCTCTGACTTGACAGATACC.